The sequence of this T cell receptor (beta chain) was determined in a study of T cells in Graves' hyperthyroidism and ophthalmopathy. Points from the study as a whole: Separating ophthalmopathy from stable hyperthyroidism was achieved by a 13 V-J model. Also found in blood were most expanded thyroid clonotypes above 0.001.

In patients aged 18 to 65, hyperthyroidism was newly diagnosed, with duration under 2 months. Using around 10 ml of fresh peripheral blood, PBMCs were prepared. This clonotype was seen more than once but under ten times. Antigen unknown. The junction shows a germline mismatch at one end, possibly a read error. RNA transcripts provided the source from which TCR beta CDR3 regions were amplified. Primed by the HTBI set, a first-round RT-PCR was run on the TCR CDR3. TCRdb reprocessed the multiplex PCR reads with MiXCR, giving one entry per CDR3 protein. Of approximately 590,000 distinct CDR3 sequences in the sample, approximately 15% were seen once. The sample was blood. The receptor's source is a woman in her 30s with Graves' hyperthyroidism.

CDR3 coding DNA: TGCGCCAGCAGATTGGCCGGGGGAACTGAAGCTTTCTTT. It translates to CASRLAGGTEAFF. The chain carries TRBV5-1 and TRBJ1-1; tentatively, D is TRBD1 (5 bases). The germline CDR1 and CDR2 sequences are SGHRS and YFSETQ. The CDR3 runs 13 residues.